A single sample gave rise to the 25 T cell receptor beta chains below, sequenced in a study of blood T cell repertoires in COVID-19. Sequenced by immunoSEQ multiplex PCR; TCRdb stores in-frame clones only, minus some. The table has tens of thousands of clones, roughly 80% seen once. The sample consisted of peripheral blood. Source of these receptors: a man in his sixties with COVID-19, enrolled during active disease.

This clone was detected only a few times. CDR3 nucleotides: TGTGCCAGCAGAACCTGGGAGGGGGAGCAGTACTTC. Its translation: CASRTWEGEQYF. This chain joins TRBV11-1 and TRBJ2-7, with 7 bases fitting TRBD2. This CDR3 comprises 12 residues. Germline-derived CDR1 and CDR2 are SGHAT and FQDESV (reference sequence). V lost 6 bases and J lost 7; bases outside the gene matches: 6. The full variable domain, rest sourced from reference TRBV11-1 and TRBJ2-7, is EAEVAQSPRYKITEKSQAVAFWCDPISGHATLYWYRQILGQGPELLVQFQDESVVDDSQLPKDRFSAERLKGVDSTLKIQPAELGDSAMYLCASRTWEGEQYFGPGTRLTVT.

CDR3 nucleotides: TGTGCCAGCAGTTACTTAGCCAGGGGGTATGGCTACACCTTC. It encodes CASSYLARGYGYTF. The chain links TRBV6-5 to TRBJ1-2; 7 bases line up with TRBD1. The germline CDR1 and CDR2 sequences are MNHEY and SVGAGI. The CDR3 covers 14 residues. Trimming took 1 base from V and 5 from J; bases not matched to a gene: 4.

The chain carries TRBV9 and TRBJ2-5, with a weak D call TRBD2 (6 bases). V lost 3 bases and J lost 5, with 14 bases in between. This CDR3 comprises 14 residues. CDR1 and CDR2 from the germline V gene are SGDLS and YYNGEE. The CDR3 bases are TGTGCCAGCAGCGGGAGTTCGGGGGTCGAGACCCAGTACTTC. It codes for CASSGSSGVETQYF.

The rearrangement links TRBV14 to TRBJ1-4, with D uncertain. The CDR3 length is 13 residues. CDR1 SGHDN and CDR2 FVKESK come from the germline V gene. Trimming cost V 1 base and J 8 bases, with 8 bases left between them. The CDR3 DNA sequence: TGTGCCAGCAGCCAAGTAGCCAGCGAAAAACTGTTTTTT. Its translation: CASSQVASEKLFF.

The J gene is TRBJ1-1, the V gene TRBV6-1; TRBD1 is a possible D gene (5 bases). V lost 2 bases to trimming and J lost 4 bases, with 8 bases between them. Looked up from germline, CDR1 is MNHNS and CDR2 is SASEGT. CDR3 length: 13 residues. This chain's CDR3 is CASSETGSTEAFF. DNA for the CDR3: TGTGCCAGCAGTGAAACAGGATCCACTGAAGCTTTCTTT.

This clone appeared a few times. The chain employs TRBV19 and TRBJ2-6; TRBD1 is a possible D gene (5 bases). CDR3 length equals 15 residues. Germline V gene sequence: CDR1 LNHDA, CDR2 SQIVND (reference sequence). V shed 5 bases and J shed 3 bases, with 11 bases lying between them. CDR3: CASSPRGIGANVLTF. The CDR3 DNA is TGTGCCAGTAGTCCAAGGGGTATTGGGGCCAACGTCCTGACTTTC. The full variable domain, in which reference TRBV19 and TRBJ2-6 provide the parts outside the CDR3, is DGGITQSPKYLFRKEGQNVTLSCEQNLNHDAMYWYRQDPGQGLRLIYYSQIVNDFQKGDIAEGYSVSREKKESFPLTVTSAQKNPTAFYLCASSPRGIGANVLTFGAGSRLTVL.

The chain combines TRBV10-3 with TRBJ2-7, with unresolved D. Germline-derived CDR1 and CDR2 are ENHRY and SYGVKD. V shed 7 bases and J shed 6 bases, with 16 bases lying between them. This CDR3 contains 13 residues. The CDR3 bases are TGTGCCATCACCCCTGAGCGCGGCCCCGAGCAGTACTTC. This gives the protein CAITPERGPEQYF.

The chain joins TRBV7-2 to TRBJ1-3; 8 positions agree with TRBD1. The CDR3 extends over 17 amino acids. V was pared by 1 base and J by 2 bases, with 7 bases of the junction left unmatched. From germline, CDR1 is SGHTA and CDR2 FQGNSA. DNA for the CDR3: TGTGCCAGCAGCTTAGTCGGGACAGGACAAACTGGAAACACCATATATTTT. Translation gives CASSLVGTGQTGNTIYF. The complete variable domain, with remaining parts taken from reference TRBV7-2 and TRBJ1-3, reads GAGVSQSPSNKVTEKGKDVELRCDPISGHTALYWYRQSLGQGLEFLIYFQGNSAPDKSGLPSDRFSAERTGGSVSTLTIQRTQQEDSAVYLCASSLVGTGQTGNTIYFGEGSWLTVV.

A single count supports this clone. This chain connects TRBV6-1 to TRBJ2-7, with TRBD2 as a possible D gene (6 bases). The V end was cut by 3 bases, the J end by 10 bases, with 16 bases between. Germline-derived CDR1 and CDR2 are MNHNS and SASEGT. CDR3 size: 13 residues. The CDR3 loop reads CASSEGLGGLQYF. The CDR3 DNA is TGTGCCAGCAGTGAGGGTTTGGGAGGACTTCAGTACTTC.

This CDR3 is CASTAGPPEQFF. The CDR3 bases are TGTGCCAGCACGGCGGGCCCCCCCGAGCAGTTCTTC. This chain joins TRBV6-5 and TRBJ2-1, with a tentative D call TRBD2 (5 bases). Looked up from germline, CDR1 is MNHEY and CDR2 is SVGAGI. The CDR3 sequence is 12 residues long. V lost 7 bases and J 10 bases, leaving 14 bases between the germline ends.

This clone was observed a single time. The chain employs TRBV14 and TRBJ2-7; TRBD1 matches at 9 bases. Per germline, CDR1 SGHDN and CDR2 FVKESK. V dropped 2 bases and J dropped 3; count of bases not matched to a gene: 5. The CDR3 is made up of 15 amino acids. The CDR3 sequence: CASSQTWDRDYEQYF. CDR3 bases: TGTGCCAGCAGCCAAACGTGGGACAGGGACTACGAGCAGTACTTC.

The chain has TRBV7-9 and TRBJ2-2; no clear D gene. CDR1 is SEHNR, CDR2 FQNEAQ, per germline (reference sequence). The CDR3 runs to 12 residues. V gave up 5 bases and J gave up 6 bases, with 7 bases separating them. The CDR3 loop is CASSPRPGELFF. The CDR3 DNA sequence: TGTGCCAGCAGCCCCCGTCCCGGGGAGCTGTTTTTT.

This rearrangement joins TRBV7-9 to TRBJ2-5; the D is unclear. From germline, CDR1 is SEHNR and CDR2 FQNEAQ (reference sequence). V lost 0 bases and J 10 bases, leaving 15 bases between the germline ends. This CDR3 is built from 14 residues. In DNA, the CDR3 is TGTGCCAGCAGCTTAGCGGTGGCGGCCCAGAACCAGTACTTC. Translated: CASSLAVAAQNQYF.

The CDR3 DNA reads as TGTGCCAGCAAACTAGGAAATCAGCCCCAGCATTTT. Translation: CASKLGNQPQHF. The J gene is TRBJ1-5, the V gene TRBV12-3 or TRBV12-4; D call uncertain. The V end was cut by 7 bases, the J end by 4 bases, with 8 bases between. The length of the CDR3 is 12 residues.

This chain connects TRBV25-1 to TRBJ2-7; 8 positions match TRBD2. This CDR3 contains 13 residues. After removal of 5 bases from V and 4 bases from J, the junction contained 4 bases not matched to a gene. Germline V gene data show CDR1 as MGHDK and CDR2 as SYGVNS. The CDR3 loop is CASSRTSGYEQYF. CDR3 in DNA: TGTGCCAGCAGTAGAACTAGCGGTTACGAGCAGTACTTC.

CDR3 DNA: TGTGCCAGCAGCTTAATTCGCGGGAGTGCCTCCGAGCAGTACTTC. This sequence encodes CASSLIRGSASEQYF. The chain links TRBV11-2 to TRBJ2-7, with 7 bases fitting TRBD2. The CDR3 consists of 15 residues. CDR1 SGHAT and CDR2 FQNNGV come from the germline V gene. The V gene end was trimmed by 2 bases and the J gene end by 6 bases; junction bases not matched to a gene: 10.

The rearrangement links TRBV3-1 (or the pseudogene TRBV3-2) to TRBJ1-1; unclear D gene. V lost 4 bases to trimming and J lost 1 base, with 10 bases between them. Germline CDR1 reads LGHDT; CDR2 reads YNNKEL (reference sequence). The CDR3 totals 14 residues. In nucleotides, the CDR3 is TGTGCCAGCAGCCGCTTTGAGGCGAACACTGAAGCTTTCTTT. This codes for CASSRFEANTEAFF.

V is TRBV29-1 and J is TRBJ2-5; weak D call: TRBD2 (6 bases). Germline V lookup: CDR1 SQVTM, CDR2 ANQGSEA. The CDR3 spans 12 residues. V was pared by 7 bases and J by 5 bases, with 14 bases between. CDR3 in amino acids: CSGGTLAETQYF. Written as DNA, the CDR3 is TGCAGCGGCGGGACCCTCGCCGAGACCCAGTACTTC.

This clone showed up just a few times. The V and J genes are TRBV4-2 and TRBJ1-3; D is perhaps TRBD1 (5 bases). This CDR3 is 16 amino acids long. Germline lookup yields CDR1 LGHNA and CDR2 YNFKEQ. The germline V and J ends were trimmed by 4 bases and 5 bases, with 18 bases remaining between them. The DNA for the CDR3 is TGTGCCAGCAGCCGGCCCACGGGGGGATACCGAAACACCATATATTTT. Its protein product is CASSRPTGGYRNTIYF.

V is TRBV5-1 and J is TRBJ2-3; D is possibly TRBD1 (6 bases). V gave up 6 bases and J gave up 0 bases, with 14 bases separating them. In germline, CDR1 is SGHRS, CDR2 YFSETQ. CDR3 size: 15 residues. Written as DNA, the CDR3 is TGCGCCAGCAAAGAACAGGGTTTAAGCACAGATACGCAGTATTTT. Translated, it gives CASKEQGLSTDTQYF.

The chain combines TRBV9 with TRBJ2-6; no clear D gene. Trimming shortened V by 4 bases and J by 3 bases, and 14 bases separated the two germline ends. The CDR3 extends over 16 amino acids. CDR1 is SGDLS, CDR2 YYNGEE, per germline. The CDR3 spells CASSNTPSSGANVLTF. Here the CDR3 DNA reads TGTGCCAGCAGCAATACCCCCTCGAGTGGGGCCAACGTCCTGACTTTC.

The chain links TRBV7-9 to TRBJ2-1; the match to TRBD2 covers 9 bases. V dropped 4 bases and J dropped 14; count of bases not matched to a gene: 6. CDR1 is SEHNR and CDR2 is FQNEAQ in the germline V gene (reference sequence). This CDR3 is built from 12 residues. CDR3: CASSSAGGREFF. Here the CDR3 DNA reads TGTGCCAGCAGCTCCGCCGGCGGGAGGGAGTTCTTC.

The chain combines TRBV28 with TRBJ1-2, with 7 bases matching TRBD1. The CDR3 has 15 amino acids. Trimming cost V 4 bases and J 6 bases; bases outside gene matches: 11. Germline CDR1 MDHEN, CDR2 SYDVKM. CDR3 nucleotides: TGTGCCAGCAGTTCCACAGGGGCCATCCTGCATGGCTACACCTTC. It translates to CASSSTGAILHGYTF.

J is TRBJ1-2 and V is TRBV13; D is unclear. The germline CDR1 and CDR2 sequences are PRHDT and FYEKMQ (reference sequence). The CDR3 consists of 14 residues. Trimming took off 2 bases at V and 8 bases at J, with 15 bases between the two ends. DNA for the CDR3: TGTGCCAGCAGCTTACCCCCCCCTGTGCGGGGCTACACCTTC. Its protein product is CASSLPPPVRGYTF.

This chain uses TRBV18 with TRBJ1-4, with 10 bases fitting TRBD1. V lost 4 bases and J lost 8; bases outside the gene matches: 10. The germline V gene encodes CDR1 KGHSH and CDR2 LQKENI. This CDR3 comprises 16 residues. DNA of the CDR3: TGTGCCAGCTCACTACAGGTGGGGACAGGGGACGAAAAACTGTTTTTT. Its protein product is CASSLQVGTGDEKLFF.